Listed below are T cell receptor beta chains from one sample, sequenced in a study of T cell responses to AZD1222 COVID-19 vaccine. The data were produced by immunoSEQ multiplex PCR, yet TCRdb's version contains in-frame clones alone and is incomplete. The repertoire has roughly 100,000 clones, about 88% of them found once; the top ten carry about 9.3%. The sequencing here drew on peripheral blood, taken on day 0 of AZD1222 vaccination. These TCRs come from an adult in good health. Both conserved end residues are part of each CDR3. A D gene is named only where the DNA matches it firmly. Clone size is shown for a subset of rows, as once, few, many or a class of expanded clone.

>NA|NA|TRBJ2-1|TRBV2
CASRAWNEQFF
TGTGCCAGCAGGGCTTGGAATGAGCAGTTCTTC
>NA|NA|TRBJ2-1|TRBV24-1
CATSDSRGGEQFF
TGTGCCACCAGTGATTCTAGAGGGGGAGAGCAGTTCTTC
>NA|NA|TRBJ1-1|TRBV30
CAFPTGLNTEAFF
TGTGCCTTCCCTACAGGATTGAACACTGAAGCTTTCTTT
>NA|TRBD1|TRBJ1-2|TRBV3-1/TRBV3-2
CASSPLAGRGRGWGYTF
TGTGCCAGCAGCCCTTTGGCGGGCAGGGGGCGTGGATGGGGCTACACCTTC
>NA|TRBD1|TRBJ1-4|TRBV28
CASSEDRVREKLFF
TGTGCCAGCAGCGAGGACAGGGTGCGAGAAAAACTGTTTTTT
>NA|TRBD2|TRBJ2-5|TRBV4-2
CASSQPERDQETQYF
TGTGCCAGCAGCCAACCCGAGCGGGATCAAGAGACCCAGTACTTC
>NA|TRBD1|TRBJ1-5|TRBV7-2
CASSLVGGGGSQPQHF
TGTGCCAGCAGCTTAGTAGGGGGAGGGGGCAGTCAGCCCCAGCATTTT
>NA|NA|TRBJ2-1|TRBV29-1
CSVGDQVNNEQFF
TGCAGCGTTGGTGACCAGGTCAACAATGAGCAGTTCTTC
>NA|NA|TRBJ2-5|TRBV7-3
CASSSSGSGKTQYF
TGTGCCAGCAGCTCATCAGGGTCCGGGAAGACCCAGTACTTC
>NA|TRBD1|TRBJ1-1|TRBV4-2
CASSQASTGTAMKAFF
TGTGCCAGCAGCCAAGCCTCAACCGGGACAGCGATGAAAGCTTTCTTT
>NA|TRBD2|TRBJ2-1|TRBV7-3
CASSLTGGRPNNEQFF
TGTGCCAGCAGCTTAACGGGCGGGAGGCCTAACAATGAGCAGTTCTTC
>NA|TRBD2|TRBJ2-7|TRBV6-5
CASSPAGVEYEQYF
TGTGCCAGCAGCCCAGCGGGAGTGGAGTACGAGCAGTACTTC
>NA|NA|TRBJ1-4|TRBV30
CAWGGVQEKLFF
TGTGCCTGGGGGGGCGTTCAAGAAAAACTGTTTTTT
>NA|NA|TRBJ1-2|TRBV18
CASSPGQLNGYTF
TGTGCCAGCTCACCCGGACAGCTTAATGGCTACACCTTC
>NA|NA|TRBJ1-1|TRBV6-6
CASSYSMDIEEAFF
TGTGCCAGCAGTTACTCGATGGACATTGAAGAAGCTTTCTTT
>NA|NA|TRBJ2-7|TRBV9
CASSESGILLAEQYF
TGTGCCAGCAGCGAATCCGGTATCCTGCTCGCCGAGCAGTACTTC
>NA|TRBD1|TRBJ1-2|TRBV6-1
CASSGTGVDGYTF
TGTGCCAGCAGCGGGACAGGGGTGGATGGCTACACCTTC
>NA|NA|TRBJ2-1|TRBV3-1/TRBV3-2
CASSQESRTEQFF
TGTGCCAGCAGCCAAGAATCCAGGACTGAGCAGTTCTTC
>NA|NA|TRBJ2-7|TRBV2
CASSDVLSYEQYF
TGTGCCAGCAGTGATGTCTTATCCTACGAGCAGTACTTC
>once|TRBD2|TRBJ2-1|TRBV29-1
CSVEGTAGGDYNEQFF
TGCAGCGTTGAGGGAACGGCGGGAGGGGACTACAATGAGCAGTTCTTC
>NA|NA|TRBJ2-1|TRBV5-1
CASSFSASVTNEQFF
TGCGCCAGCAGCTTTTCGGCTAGCGTTACCAATGAGCAGTTCTTC
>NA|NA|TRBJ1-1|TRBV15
CATSRDHTEAFF
TGTGCCACCAGCAGAGATCACACTGAAGCTTTCTTT
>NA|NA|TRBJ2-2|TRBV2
CASSVYSAYTGELFF
TGTGCCAGCAGTGTGTACAGCGCCTACACCGGGGAGCTGTTTTTT
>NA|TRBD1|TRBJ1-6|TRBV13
CASSFGRGNSPLHF
TGTGCCAGCAGCTTTGGCAGGGGGAATTCACCCCTCCACTTT
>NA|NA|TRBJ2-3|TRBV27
CASSLWGDSTDTQYF
TGTGCCAGCAGTTTATGGGGGGATAGCACAGATACGCAGTATTTT
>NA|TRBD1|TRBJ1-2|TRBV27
CASSLSRGLGTNYGYTF
TGTGCCAGCAGCTTGTCTAGGGGGCTCGGTACCAACTATGGCTACACCTTC